One and the same sample provided the 3 T cell receptor beta chains below, sequenced in a study of blood T cell repertoires in COVID-19. Clones were sequenced by immunoSEQ multiplex PCR, and TCRdb holds only the in-frame ones, with some missing. The data contain 150,000 to 200,000 clones, about 80% of them singletons. Sequencing was carried out using peripheral blood. The receptors shown here come from a man aged 60-69 years with acute or convalescent COVID-19.

The table lists this clone with a few counts. V usage is TRBV16 and J usage is TRBJ2-2, with 7 nucleotides matching TRBD2. V lost 1 base, J lost 1 base, and 3 bases stayed unmatched. Per the germline V gene, CDR1 is KGHSY and CDR2 is FQNENV. The CDR3 is 16 residues long. The CDR3 here is CASSQLKRENTGELFF. The CDR3 bases are TGTGCCAGCAGCCAATTAAAGCGGGAGAACACCGGGGAGCTGTTTTTT.

The table lists this clone with a count of one. The gene calls are TRBV4-3 and TRBJ2-1, with TRBD2 matching 13 bases. The V segment lost 3 bases and the J segment 5 bases; nucleotides outside the gene matches: 4. The length of the CDR3 is 16 residues. The V gene's germline CDR1 is LGHNA and CDR2 YSLEER. CDR3 nucleotides: TGCGCCAGCAGCCAGACTAGCGGGGGGCTACACAATGAGCAGTTCTTC. Translating gives CASSQTSGGLHNEQFF.

The chain uses TRBV5-1 and TRBJ2-5; 11 bases line up with TRBD2. The length of the CDR3 is 15 residues. Germline trimming cut 4 bases from V and 4 bases from J; bases unmatched to any gene: 6. The V gene's germline CDR1 is SGHRS and CDR2 YFSETQ. CDR3 nucleotides: TGCGCCAGCAGCCTTAGCGGGGGGGCCCTAGAGACCCAGTACTTC. This encodes CASSLSGGALETQYF. Full variable domain (rest looked up from reference TRBV5-1 and TRBJ2-5): KAGVTQTPRYLIKTRGQQVTLSCSPISGHRSVSWYQQTPGQGLQFLFEYFSETQRNKGNFPGRFSGRQFSNSRSEMNVSTLELGDSALYLCASSLSGGALETQYFGPGTRLLVL.